The 19 T cell receptor beta chains presented below share a single source sample, sequenced in a study of cytomegalovirus exposure and HLA in healthy donors (dated by TCRdb to 2016 to 2017). Libraries came from the immunoSEQ multiplex PCR assay. For the multiplex PCR, a mixture combining 60 forward primers for TCR Vbeta segments and 13 reverse primers for TCR Jbeta segments was used. TCRdb took this table from immuneACCESS and kept in-frame rearrangements with V and J called. Such tables lack part of the clones; where checked against another copy, unresolved V genes explain under half of the gap, and the rest is unexplained. The sample table shows some 130,000 clones, and around four fifths are seen once. Over 0.9% of the sample belongs to the ten largest clones. Material for sequencing was PBMCs. The receptors were sampled from a human donor in good health.

The CDR3 here is CASSLATNEQYF. The DNA for the CDR3 is TGTGCCAGCAGCTTGGCCACCAACGAGCAGTACTTC. This chain links TRBV7-8 with TRBJ2-7; D not resolved. Germline CDR1 is SGHVS and CDR2 is FQNEAQ. V lost 3 bases, J lost 5 bases, and 8 bases lay in between. CDR3 length: 12 amino acids.

The table lists this clone with a few counts. J is TRBJ1-5 and V is TRBV15, with 7 positions matching TRBD1. Losses at the gene ends were 0 bases for V and 7 bases for J; bases not matched to a gene: 6. This CDR3 has 15 amino acids. The V gene's germline CDR1 is LNHNV and CDR2 YYDKDF (reference sequence). The CDR3 region is CATSREETGQQPQHF. In DNA form, the CDR3 reads TGTGCCACCAGCAGAGAAGAGACAGGGCAGCAGCCCCAGCATTTT.

This chain joins TRBV18 and TRBJ1-1, with 10 nucleotides matching TRBD1. Trimming removed 7 bases from V and 4 bases from J; junction bases left unmatched: 15. Looked up from germline, CDR1 is KGHSH and CDR2 is LQKENI. The CDR3 has 17 residues. The CDR3 loop is CASFRQPTGGDGTEAFF. The CDR3 DNA is TGTGCCAGCTTCCGTCAACCGACAGGGGGCGATGGCACTGAAGCTTTCTTT.

The CDR3 loop reads CASRSRSGVTEAFF. The CDR3 DNA is TGTGCCAGCAGGAGTAGATCGGGAGTCACTGAAGCTTTCTTT. The chain carries TRBV28 and TRBJ1-1, with D uncertain. Germline V gene sequence: CDR1 MDHEN, CDR2 SYDVKM. The CDR3 consists of 14 residues. V shed 6 bases and J shed 4 bases, with 15 bases lying between them.

This clone was observed once. The chain combines TRBV7-2 with TRBJ1-2; 10 nucleotides align to TRBD1. The CDR3 has 13 amino acids. Trimming cost V 5 bases and J 7 bases; bases outside gene matches: 4. Germline values: CDR1 SGHTA, CDR2 FQGNSA. The CDR3 DNA reads as TGTGCCAGCAGCCTGTGGGACAGGGGTGGCTACACCTTC. Amino acid sequence: CASSLWDRGGYTF. Looking up the rest from reference TRBV7-2 and TRBJ1-2 gives the full variable domain: GAGVSQSPSNKVTEKGKDVELRCDPISGHTALYWYRQSLGQGLEFLIYFQGNSAPDKSGLPSDRFSAERTGGSVSTLTIQRTQQEDSAVYLCASSLWDRGGYTFGSGTRLTVV.

The chain joins TRBV4-1 to TRBJ2-4, with 7 bases aligning to TRBD1. The CDR3 runs to 21 residues. The ends lost 1 base at V and 1 base at J; junction bases unmatched: 19. Germline-derived CDR1 and CDR2 are MGHRA and YSYEKL. The CDR3 loop reads CASSQAPLHPTGAWAKNIQYF. The DNA for the CDR3 is TGCGCCAGCAGCCAAGCCCCCCTCCACCCAACAGGGGCCTGGGCCAAAAACATTCAGTACTTC.

The V call is TRBV2, the J call TRBJ2-5; D uncertain. Deletions cut 7 bases from V and 9 bases from J, with 9 bases between. The CDR3 extends over 10 amino acids. Germline values: CDR1 SNHLY, CDR2 FYNNEI. Written as DNA, the CDR3 is TGTGCCAGCATAATGCAGTCCCAGTACTTC. Its translation: CASIMQSQYF.

The chain couples TRBV23-1 to TRBJ1-5; TRBD1 aligns across 8 bases. TRBV23-1 belongs to the ORF category, with a function that is uncertain. The CDR3 sequence is 16 residues long. The junction had 9 bases not matched to a gene; V was cut back by 1 base and J by 7 bases. The CDR3 sequence is CASSQCQGARGQPQHF. CDR3 DNA: TGCGCCAGCAGTCAATGCCAGGGGGCAAGGGGACAGCCCCAGCATTTT.

V is TRBV13 and J is TRBJ1-2; TRBD1 is a possible D gene (6 bases). The CDR3 is 19 residues long. Trimming removed 3 bases from V and 8 bases from J, with 31 bases in between. Germline V gene sequence: CDR1 PRHDT, CDR2 FYEKMQ (reference sequence). The DNA of the CDR3 is TGTGCCAGCAGCTTTGGGGGGGGCACGGGCCTCGGCAATATACGGGGCTACACCTTC. Its protein product is CASSFGGGTGLGNIRGYTF.

This chain links TRBV7-9 with TRBJ2-5, with D uncertain. Trimming took off 1 base at V and 3 bases at J, with 12 bases between the two ends. Per the germline V gene, CDR1 is SEHNR and CDR2 is FQNEAQ (reference sequence). The CDR3 spans 15 residues. The CDR3 DNA reads TGTGCCAGCAGCTTAGAAGCAGGCACGAAAGAGACCCAGTACTTC. Protein product: CASSLEAGTKETQYF.

The J gene is TRBJ2-1, the V gene TRBV7-6; 10 nucleotides line up with TRBD1. Per the germline V gene, CDR1 is SGHVS and CDR2 is FNYEAQ. The CDR3 consists of 11 residues. V trimming: 5 bases; J trimming: 14 bases; junction bases outside the gene matches: 3. CDR3 nucleotide sequence: TGTGCCAGCAGCCCCGGGACAGGGGAGTTCTTC. This gives the protein CASSPGTGEFF.

The chain combines TRBV19 with TRBJ1-1; no clear D gene. Germline V lookup: CDR1 LNHDA, CDR2 SQIVND (reference sequence). The CDR3 is 13 residues long. V gave up 4 bases and J gave up 1 base, with 7 bases separating them. The CDR3 DNA reads TGTGCCAGTAGTACTACAGCGAACACTGAAGCTTTCTTT. It yields the protein CASSTTANTEAFF.

This clone was counted once. An end of the junction does not agree with germline; a read error may underlie this. The V and J genes are TRBV5-6 and TRBJ1-6; TRBD1 matches at 9 bases. Germline CDR1 and CDR2: SGHDT and YYEEEE. CDR3 length equals 14 residues. CDR3 amino acids: CASSSGTGNSPLRF. The CDR3 nucleotides are TGTGCCAGCAGCTCCGGGACAGGGAATTCACCCCTCCGCTTT.

The gene calls are TRBV10-3 and TRBJ2-5; the D gene is possibly TRBD2 (6 bases). CDR3 length: 12 amino acids. Trimming removed 6 bases from V and 5 bases from J, with 10 bases in between. Germline CDR1 is ENHRY and CDR2 is SYGVKD. The CDR3: CAISGDSETQYF. The CDR3 DNA reads TGTGCCATCAGCGGGGACTCTGAGACCCAGTACTTC.

This rearrangement joins TRBV7-9 to TRBJ1-6, with D tentatively TRBD1 (5 bases). This CDR3 is built from 16 residues. CDR1 and CDR2 from the germline V gene are SEHNR and FQNEAQ (reference sequence). The V end was cut by 5 bases, the J end by 6 bases, with 17 bases between. CDR3 nucleotides: TGTGCCAGCAGCACACCGAGGGACGGGGGTAATTCACCCCTCCACTTT. It codes for CASSTPRDGGNSPLHF.

The chain links TRBV5-4 to TRBJ2-5; D is perhaps TRBD1 (6 bases). The V gene lost 2 bases and the J gene lost 8 bases, with 16 bases spanning the gap. Germline CDR1 and CDR2: SGHNT and YYREEE (reference sequence). The CDR3 loop spans 14 amino acids. CDR3 amino acids: CASSFSRGDGTQYF. Written as DNA, the CDR3 is TGTGCCAGCAGCTTTAGCAGGGGCGATGGAACCCAGTACTTC.

This clone was detected once. The chain has TRBV2 and TRBJ2-1, with D possibly being TRBD2 (5 bases). The CDR3 has 16 amino acids. The V end was cut by 6 bases, the J end by 0 bases, with 15 bases between. Per germline, CDR1 SNHLY and CDR2 FYNNEI. The CDR3 loop reads CASSVLAYSSYNEQFF. CDR3 nucleotide sequence: TGTGCCAGCAGCGTTCTAGCTTACAGCTCCTACAATGAGCAGTTCTTC.

This clone has only one observation. V and J are TRBV2 and TRBJ2-7, with TRBD2 as a possible D gene (6 bases). Trimming stripped 6 bases from V and 0 bases from J, with 15 bases between. This CDR3 comprises 15 residues. The germline V gene encodes CDR1 SNHLY and CDR2 FYNNEI. The CDR3 DNA reads TGTGCCAGCAGGCTCGGGGGACGGAGCTCCTACGAGCAGTACTTC. Encoded protein: CASRLGGRSSYEQYF.

The CDR3 sequence is CASSYISNYGYTF. CDR3 DNA: TGTGCCAGCAGTTATATCTCTAACTATGGCTACACCTTC. J is TRBJ1-2 and V is TRBV6-5; D ambiguous. The germline V gene encodes CDR1 MNHEY and CDR2 SVGAGI. The CDR3 contains 13 residues. The V gene lost 3 bases and the J gene lost 0 bases, with 5 bases spanning the gap.